A single sample is the source of the 18 T cell receptor beta chains below, sequenced in a study of naive and memory T cell subsets. Both TRBC1 and TRBC2 were covered by a beta constant-region primer of two equimolar oligonucleotides. Nested alpha and beta constant-region primers with the SP2 primer drove four PCR rounds on ligated cDNA. TCRdb re-called the UMI-ligation and nested PCR reads with MiXCR, one entry per CDR3 protein. The table lists approximately 20,000 distinct CDR3 sequences, roughly 8.2% of them singletons. The source material was central memory CD8+ T cells from blood. These receptors came from a human donor in good health.

This clonotype was counted many times. This chain uses TRBV19 with TRBJ1-5, with TRBD1 identical over 8 bases. The CDR3 sequence is 17 residues long. J gave up 1 base and V 5 bases, and 10 bases lay outside the gene matches. Germline V gene lookup returns CDR1 LNHDA and CDR2 SQIVND (reference sequence). The CDR3 loop is CASSSGQGAMSNQPQHF. CDR3 DNA: TGTGCCAGTAGTTCCGGTCAGGGGGCTATGAGCAATCAGCCCCAGCATTTT.

Only a few counts were recorded for this clonotype. The chain combines TRBV25-1 with TRBJ1-1, with D uncertain. The CDR3 has 12 residues. V lost 1 base to trimming and J lost 4 bases, with 4 bases between them. Germline CDR1 is MGHDK and CDR2 is SYGVNS. The CDR3 DNA sequence: TGTGCCAGCAGTGAATCGACCACTGAAGCTTTCTTT. Translated, it gives CASSESTTEAFF.

This clonotype has only a few counts. The genes are TRBV6-4 and TRBJ2-3; 14 nucleotides align to TRBD2. CDR1 is MRHNA, CDR2 SNTAGT, per germline. CDR3 length: 16 amino acids. The V and J ends lost 0 bases and 8 bases, in that order; junction bases with no gene match: 4. The CDR3: CASSDSGTSGSSTQYF. The CDR3 bases are TGTGCCAGCAGTGACTCCGGGACTAGCGGGAGCTCTACGCAGTATTTT.

V usage is TRBV5-1 and J usage is TRBJ2-7; 7 bases agree with TRBD2. This CDR3 is 15 amino acids long. The V gene's germline CDR1 is SGHRS and CDR2 YFSETQ. V lost 3 bases to trimming and J lost 4 bases; unmatched junction nucleotides: 10. CDR3 loop: CASSYRTSLIYEQYF. CDR3 nucleotide sequence: TGCGCCAGCAGCTATAGGACTAGTCTCATTTACGAGCAGTACTTC.

There are many counts of this clonotype. The chain employs TRBV7-6 and TRBJ1-1, with unresolved D. The CDR3 loop spans 14 amino acids. Germline assignment: CDR1 SGHVS and CDR2 FNYEAQ. The ends were cut back, 4 bases at V and 2 bases at J, with 11 bases in the middle. CDR3 in amino acids: CASSYGEGNTEAFF. The CDR3 coding sequence is TGTGCCAGCAGCTATGGGGAGGGAAACACTGAAGCTTTCTTT.

This clonotype was detected only a few times. The V and J genes are TRBV5-1 and TRBJ2-1; perhaps TRBD2 as D (5 bases). Trimming pared 0 bases from V and 10 bases from J, leaving 8 bases between. The CDR3 totals 12 residues. Germline V lookup: CDR1 SGHRS, CDR2 YFSETQ. The CDR3 here is CASSLGAEEQFF. In DNA form, the CDR3 reads TGCGCCAGCAGCTTGGGAGCGGAGGAGCAGTTCTTC.

The chain carries TRBV19 and TRBJ2-1, with D possibly matching TRBD2 (5 bases). V was trimmed by 3 bases and J by 7 bases, leaving 13 bases between them. The CDR3 covers 14 residues. Per the germline V gene, CDR1 is LNHDA and CDR2 is SQIVND (reference sequence). CDR3 DNA: TGTGCCAGTAGTATCTCGGGGTTCCTAAATGAGCAGTTCTTC. This sequence encodes CASSISGFLNEQFF. Combining the CDR3 with reference TRBV19 and TRBJ2-1 gives the whole variable domain DGGITQSPKYLFRKEGQNVTLSCEQNLNHDAMYWYRQDPGQGLRLIYYSQIVNDFQKGDIAEGYSVSREKKESFPLTVTSAQKNPTAFYLCASSISGFLNEQFFGPGTRLTVL.

There are many counts of this clonotype. This sequence joins TRBV20-1 and TRBJ1-2; no definite D call. V was shortened by 1 base and J by 2 bases, with 8 bases between the two germline ends. This CDR3 is 13 amino acids long. Looked up from germline, CDR1 is DFQATT and CDR2 is SNEGSKA (reference sequence). CDR3 in DNA: TGCAGTGCTAGAGGTCCGGGGAACTATGGCTACACCTTC. Translation gives CSARGPGNYGYTF.

This sequence joins TRBV29-1 and TRBJ2-1; 9 bases fit TRBD2. The CDR3 extends over 14 amino acids. J lost 2 bases, V lost 4 bases, and 3 bases had no gene match. Per germline, CDR1 SQVTM and CDR2 ANQGSEA. CDR3 nucleotides: TGCAGCGTTGTGACTAGCGGAACCTACAATGAGCAGTTCTTC. Protein: CSVVTSGTYNEQFF.

This clonotype has more than one count but fewer than ten. V gene TRBV6-1 combines with J gene TRBJ2-1; D remains unclear. CDR3 length: 15 residues. The V end lost 1 base, the J end lost 4 bases, and 11 bases lay between the germline ends. Germline V gene lookup returns CDR1 MNHNS and CDR2 SASEGT. Here the CDR3 reads CASSEVDPGYNEQFF. The DNA of the CDR3 is TGTGCCAGCAGTGAAGTGGATCCCGGGTACAATGAGCAGTTCTTC.

This chain joins TRBV9 and TRBJ1-5; 9 positions agree with TRBD1. This CDR3 is built from 15 residues. With V trimmed by 4 bases and J by 5 bases, 7 bases remained unmatched. CDR1 is SGDLS, CDR2 YYNGEE, per germline. The CDR3 nucleotides read TGTGCCAGCAGCCCAGGACAGGGGACCCATCAGCCCCAGCATTTT. Protein product: CASSPGQGTHQPQHF.

This clonotype came up many times. The chain carries TRBV14 and TRBJ2-7, with 7 bases aligning to TRBD1. V trimming: 3 bases; J trimming: 5 bases; junction bases outside the gene matches: 7. CDR1 and CDR2 from the germline V gene are SGHDN and FVKESK. There are 14 residues in the CDR3. CDR3 region: CASSQTGFLHEQYF. CDR3 DNA sequence: TGTGCCAGCAGCCAGACAGGGTTCCTCCACGAGCAGTACTTC.

This clonotype was counted ten times or more. This chain uses TRBV6-1 with TRBJ2-1; 16 bases agree with TRBD2. Germline lookup yields CDR1 MNHNS and CDR2 SASEGT. Germline trimming cut 7 bases from V and 8 bases from J; bases unmatched to any gene: 5. This CDR3 spans 15 amino acids. As DNA, the CDR3 is TGTGCCAGCACGGGACTAGCGGGAGGGGTTGATGAGCAGTTCTTC. This sequence encodes CASTGLAGGVDEQFF.

This clonotype was found many times. This rearrangement joins TRBV19 to TRBJ2-1; TRBD2 aligns across 7 bases. The ends lost 4 bases at V and 3 bases at J; junction bases unmatched: 6. Germline CDR1 LNHDA, CDR2 SQIVND (reference sequence). The CDR3 sequence is 15 residues long. The CDR3 loop reads CASSTLAGGYNEQFF. CDR3 DNA: TGTGCCAGTAGTACTTTAGCGGGTGGCTACAATGAGCAGTTCTTC.

This clonotype was found many times. J is TRBJ1-2 and V is TRBV20-1; D perhaps matches TRBD1 (6 bases). The CDR3 is made up of 12 amino acids. Germline V lookup: CDR1 DFQATT, CDR2 SNEGSKA (reference sequence). V was trimmed by 5 bases and J by 12 bases, leaving 19 bases between them. The CDR3 DNA reads as TGCAGTGCTGGGAGGGGGGAGCTGGATGACACCTTC. It translates to CSAGRGELDDTF.

There are a few counts of this clonotype. This sequence joins TRBV29-1 and TRBJ2-7, with unresolved D. CDR1 SQVTM and CDR2 ANQGSEA come from the germline V gene. The CDR3 spans 10 residues. V lost 6 bases to trimming and J lost 6 bases, with 9 bases between them. CDR3 protein: CSVLEGEQYF. Written as DNA, the CDR3 is TGCAGCGTGTTGGAAGGCGAGCAGTACTTC.

A word on this clonotype: One junction end does not reproduce the germline sequence, and a read error may be involved. The V call is TRBV12-3 or TRBV12-4, the J call TRBJ2-3; a weak D match, TRBD1 (6 bases). This CDR3 is 13 amino acids long. CDR3 sequence: CASSLIGGERASF. The DNA of the CDR3 is TGTGCCAGCAGTTTGATAGGGGGTGAGCGAGCGTCCTTT.

The V gene is TRBV5-1, the J gene TRBJ1-4; D unresolved. The CDR3 consists of 12 residues. CDR1 is SGHRS, CDR2 YFSETQ, per germline. Trimming removed 2 bases at V and 7 bases at J, with 6 bases between. The CDR3 sequence is CASSFNGEKLFF. For the CDR3, the DNA is TGCGCCAGCAGCTTCAATGGTGAAAAACTGTTTTTT.